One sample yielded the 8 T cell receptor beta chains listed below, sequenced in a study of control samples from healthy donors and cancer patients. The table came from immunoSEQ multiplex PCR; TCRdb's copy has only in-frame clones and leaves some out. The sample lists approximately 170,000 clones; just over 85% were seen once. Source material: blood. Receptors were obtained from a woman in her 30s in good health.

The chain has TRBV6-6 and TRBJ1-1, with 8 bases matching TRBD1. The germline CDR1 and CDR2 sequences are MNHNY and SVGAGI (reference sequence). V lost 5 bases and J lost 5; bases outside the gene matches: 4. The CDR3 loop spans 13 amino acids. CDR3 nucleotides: TGTGCCAGCAGTAGAAACAGGGGGACTGAAGCTTTCTTT. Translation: CASSRNRGTEAFF.

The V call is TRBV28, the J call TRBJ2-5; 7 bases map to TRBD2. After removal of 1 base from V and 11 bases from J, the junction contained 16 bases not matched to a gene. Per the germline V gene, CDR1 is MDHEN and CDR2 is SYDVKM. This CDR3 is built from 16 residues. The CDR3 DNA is TGTGCCAGCAGTTTATTGAGACAGAGCGCGACGGGGGGTCAGTACTTC. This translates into CASSLLRQSATGGQYF.

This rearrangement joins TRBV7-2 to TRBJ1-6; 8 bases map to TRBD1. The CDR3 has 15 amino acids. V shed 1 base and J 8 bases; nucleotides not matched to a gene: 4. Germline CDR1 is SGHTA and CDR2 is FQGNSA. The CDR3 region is CASSLGAGGDSPLHF. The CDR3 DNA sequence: TGTGCCAGCAGCTTAGGGGCAGGGGGCGATTCACCCCTCCACTTT.

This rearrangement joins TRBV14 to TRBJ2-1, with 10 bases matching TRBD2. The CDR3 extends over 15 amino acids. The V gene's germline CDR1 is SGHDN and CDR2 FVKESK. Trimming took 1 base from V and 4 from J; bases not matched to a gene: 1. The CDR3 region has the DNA TGTGCCAGCAGCCAAGCTAGCGGGAGATACAATGAGCAGTTCTTC. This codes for CASSQASGRYNEQFF. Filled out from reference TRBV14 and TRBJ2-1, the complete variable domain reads EAGVTQFPSHSVIEKGQTVTLRCDPISGHDNLYWYRRVMGKEIKFLLHFVKESKQDESGMPNNRFLAERTGGTYSTLKVQPAELEDSGVYFCASSQASGRYNEQFFGPGTRLTVL.

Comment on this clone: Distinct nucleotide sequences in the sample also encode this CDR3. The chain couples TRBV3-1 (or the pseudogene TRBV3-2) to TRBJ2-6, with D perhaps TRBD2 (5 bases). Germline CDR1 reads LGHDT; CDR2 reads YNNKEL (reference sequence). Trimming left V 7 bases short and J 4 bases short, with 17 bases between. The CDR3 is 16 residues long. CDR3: CASTSRGREGANVLTF. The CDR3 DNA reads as TGTGCCAGCACCAGCCGGGGTCGCGAGGGGGCCAACGTCCTGACTTTC.

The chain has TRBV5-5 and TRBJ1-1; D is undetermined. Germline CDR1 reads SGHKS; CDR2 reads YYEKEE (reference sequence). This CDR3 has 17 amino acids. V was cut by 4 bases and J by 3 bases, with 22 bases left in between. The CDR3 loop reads CASSRSIVVMGDTEAFF. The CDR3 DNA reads TGTGCCAGCAGCAGGTCGATCGTGGTTATGGGTGACACTGAAGCTTTCTTT.

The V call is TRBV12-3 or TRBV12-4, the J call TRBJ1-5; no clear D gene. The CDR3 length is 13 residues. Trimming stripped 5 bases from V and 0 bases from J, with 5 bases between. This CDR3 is CASSPFSNQPQHF. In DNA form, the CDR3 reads TGTGCCAGCAGTCCCTTTAGCAATCAGCCCCAGCATTTT.

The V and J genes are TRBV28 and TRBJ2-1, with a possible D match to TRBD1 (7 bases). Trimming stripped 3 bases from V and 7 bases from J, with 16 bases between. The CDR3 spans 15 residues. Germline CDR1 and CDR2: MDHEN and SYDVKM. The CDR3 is CASSFTARGVNEQFF. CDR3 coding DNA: TGTGCCAGCAGTTTTACAGCCAGGGGGGTAAATGAGCAGTTCTTC. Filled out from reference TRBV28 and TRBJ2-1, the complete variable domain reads DVKVTQSSRYLVKRTGEKVFLECVQDMDHENMFWYRQDPGLGLRLIYFSYDVKMKEKGDIPEGYSVSREKKERFSLILESASTNQTSMYLCASSFTARGVNEQFFGPGTRLTVL.